The 14 T cell receptor beta chains in this list originate from one sample, sequenced in a study of blood T cell repertoires in COVID-19. Clones were sequenced by immunoSEQ multiplex PCR, and TCRdb holds only the in-frame ones, with some missing. The sample records 360,000 or so clones, about nine tenths being singletons. Sequencing was performed on PBMCs or T cells enriched from blood (not recorded which). The receptor source for this set is a woman in her 30s who had been exposed to COVID-19.

The chain recombines TRBV2 with TRBJ2-7, with 9 nucleotides matching TRBD1. The CDR3 contains 13 residues. Germline CDR1 reads SNHLY; CDR2 reads FYNNEI. With 8 bases clipped from V and 5 bases from J, the junction kept 7 bases outside the gene matches. CDR3 sequence: CASAGTGYNEQYF. DNA of the CDR3: TGTGCCAGCGCCGGGACAGGGTACAACGAGCAGTACTTC.

The chain couples TRBV6-5 to TRBJ1-2; D possibly corresponds to TRBD1 (5 bases). The CDR3 sequence is 15 residues long. V was pared by 7 bases and J by 1 base, with 16 bases between. Germline V gives CDR1 MNHEY, CDR2 SVGAGI. CDR3 bases: TGTGCCAGCACCTCGCTGACAGACAATAACTATGGCTACACCTTC. It specifies CASTSLTDNNYGYTF.

The chain joins TRBV10-3 to TRBJ2-3; D is uncertain. The CDR3 contains 14 residues. V was trimmed by 0 bases and J by 1 base, leaving 5 bases between them. Germline assignment: CDR1 ENHRY and CDR2 SYGVKD. The DNA for the CDR3 is TGTGCCATCAGTGAGTCGAGCGGCACAGATACGCAGTATTTT. Translation: CAISESSGTDTQYF.

The V call is TRBV10-3, the J call TRBJ1-1; TRBD1 matches 7 bases. V was pared by 2 bases and J by 4 bases, with 4 bases of the junction left unmatched. CDR1 and CDR2 from the germline V gene are ENHRY and SYGVKD. There are 14 residues in the CDR3. CDR3 DNA: TGTGCCATCAGTGAGAAGACAGGGAGCACTGAAGCTTTCTTT. This encodes CAISEKTGSTEAFF.

The chain links TRBV3-1 (or the pseudogene TRBV3-2) to TRBJ1-2, with D possibly TRBD1 on 5 matching bases. The V end was cut by 4 bases, the J end by 6 bases, with 18 bases between. Germline loops: CDR1 LGHDT, CDR2 YNNKEL (reference sequence). CDR3 length equals 15 residues. CDR3 residues: CASSLQWGGHDGYTF. The DNA for the CDR3 is TGTGCCAGCAGCCTCCAATGGGGGGGTCATGATGGCTACACCTTC.

This chain links TRBV5-5 with TRBJ1-5; D remains unclear. The germline gives CDR1 SGHKS, CDR2 YYEKEE (reference sequence). The ends were cut back, 0 bases at V and 0 bases at J, with 10 bases in the middle. This CDR3 region has 16 residues. CDR3 DNA sequence: TGTGCCAGCAGCTTGGCAGCAGGCTATAGCAATCAGCCCCAGCATTTT. It codes for CASSLAAGYSNQPQHF. Full variable domain (missing parts from reference TRBV5-5 and TRBJ1-5): DAGVTQSPTHLIKTRGQQVTLRCSPISGHKSVSWYQQVLGQGPQFIFQYYEKEERGRGNFPDRFSARQFPNYSSELNVNALLLGDSALYLCASSLAAGYSNQPQHFGDGTRLSIL.

This sequence joins TRBV3-1 (or the pseudogene TRBV3-2) and TRBJ2-2; D is possibly TRBD2 (6 bases). The CDR3 consists of 17 residues. V was pared by 1 base and J by 0 bases, with 12 bases between. Germline V CDR1 and CDR2: LGHDT, YNNKEL (reference sequence). In nucleotides, the CDR3 is TGTGCCAGCAGCCAAGGATTGGCGGGGTCGAACACCGGGGAGCTGTTTTTT. This encodes CASSQGLAGSNTGELFF.

This clone was seen just once. The chain uses TRBV19 and TRBJ1-2; a weak D match, TRBD1 (5 bases). V was shortened by 6 bases and J by 5 bases, with 19 bases between the two germline ends. In germline, CDR1 is LNHDA, CDR2 SQIVND (reference sequence). This CDR3 comprises 15 residues. The DNA of the CDR3 is TGTGCCAGTAGCGCCGCGGGACCCTCGATATATGGCTACACCTTC. Amino acid sequence: CASSAAGPSIYGYTF.

This rearrangement joins TRBV18 to TRBJ1-1, with TRBD1 matching over 10 bases. Trimming removed 6 bases from V and 0 bases from J; junction bases left unmatched: 7. Germline V CDR1 and CDR2: KGHSH, LQKENI. The CDR3 covers 16 residues. The CDR3 spells CASSIRDRGMNTEAFF. CDR3 bases: TGTGCCAGCTCCATCCGGGACAGGGGTATGAACACTGAAGCTTTCTTT.

The V and J genes are TRBV28 and TRBJ1-5; 7 bases fit TRBD1. Germline-derived CDR1 and CDR2 are MDHEN and SYDVKM. The trim removed 4 bases at V and 2 bases at J, leaving 5 bases unmatched. This CDR3 contains 15 residues. The CDR3 region has the DNA TGTGCCAGCAGTTCGCCCACAGGGGGCAATCAGCCCCAGCATTTT. Translation gives CASSSPTGGNQPQHF.

The chain carries TRBV7-6 and TRBJ1-5; the D gene is possibly TRBD1 (5 bases). In germline, CDR1 is SGHVS, CDR2 FNYEAQ. This CDR3 has 13 amino acids. Between the trimmed V and J ends, which lost 5 bases and 6 bases, there was a span of 11 bases. The CDR3 bases are TGTGCCAGCAGCGAAGCGGGGGGTCAGCCCCAGCATTTT. Protein product: CASSEAGGQPQHF.

J is TRBJ1-2 and V is TRBV6-1; D is possibly TRBD1 (5 bases). Germline lookup yields CDR1 MNHNS and CDR2 SASEGT. V lost 2 bases to trimming and J lost 4 bases, with 14 bases between them. The CDR3 length is 15 residues. This CDR3 reads CASSEFSRAAYGYTF. The CDR3 DNA sequence: TGTGCCAGCAGTGAATTTAGCAGGGCTGCCTATGGCTACACCTTC.

This clone was found once. V gene TRBV7-8 combines with J gene TRBJ2-7; tentatively, D is TRBD2 (7 bases). V shed 0 bases and J shed 6 bases, with 12 bases lying between them. This CDR3 is 14 amino acids long. Per germline, CDR1 SGHVS and CDR2 FQNEAQ. Written as DNA, the CDR3 is TGTGCCAGCAGCTTAGCGTCGGCGGGGGCCGAGCAGTACTTC. Protein product: CASSLASAGAEQYF.

The J gene is TRBJ1-2, the V gene TRBV19; D is unclear. CDR3 length equals 16 residues. From germline, CDR1 is LNHDA and CDR2 SQIVND (reference sequence). The V end lost 5 bases, the J end lost 0 bases, and 16 bases lay between the germline ends. The DNA for the CDR3 is TGTGCCAGTAGTCCCTGGGTTAGGGAGCCTAACTATGGCTACACCTTC. As protein: CASSPWVREPNYGYTF.